This T cell receptor beta chain came from a study of shared clonotypes between healthy human individuals. In the case of this clone: Its antigen is undetermined.

Looked up from germline, CDR1 is SGHTA and CDR2 is FQGNSA. V lost 7 bases, J lost 4 bases, and 7 bases stayed unmatched. This CDR3 is built from 16 residues. Genomic DNA of each subset was evenly split across several immunoSEQ plates. Sorted-subset replicate PCRs used about 180 ng DNA, approximately 27,000 T cell genomes. Sequenced by immunoSEQ multiplex PCR; TCRdb stores in-frame clones only, minus some. The table includes under 300,000 clones, 65% detected once. Findings of the study overall: Non-shared clonotypes had lower generation probabilities than those shared by all four donors.

Sequenced material: memory CD4+ T cells sorted from blood. Subset of the sample: CD45RA-negative fraction. The origin of this receptor is a man aged 30 to 45 in good health. This sequence joins TRBV7-2 and TRBJ2-5, with TRBD2 matching over 15 bases. As DNA, the CDR3 is TGTGCCAGCAACAGCGGGACTAGCGGGAGGAGAGAGACCCAGTACTTC. It encodes CASNSGTSGRRETQYF.